A selection of T cell receptor beta chains follows, all from one sample in a study of blood T cell repertoires in COVID-19. Method: immunoSEQ multiplex PCR; TCRdb's copy keeps in-frame clones and lacks some. The data show a few hundred thousand clones, approximately 88% seen once. The sequenced sample consisted of PBMCs or T cells enriched from blood (not recorded which). Receptor source: a woman aged 18-30 years who had recovered from COVID-19. CDR3s include the opening cysteine and the closing phenylalanine or tryptophan. D genes are given only for firm matches. Some rows mark clone size as missing; the rest say once, few, many or name a class of expanded clone.

J gene: TRBJ1-1
clone size: -
D gene: -
V gene: TRBV28
CDR3 DNA: TGTGCCAGCAGATCTATTTTTCGGCAGGGGGAAGCTTTCTTT
CDR3 protein: CASRSIFRQGEAFF

J gene: TRBJ2-7
clone size: -
D gene: -
V gene: TRBV11-2
CDR3 DNA: TGTGCCAGCAGCTTAGCGTACGGTTACGAGCAGTACTTC
CDR3 protein: CASSLAYGYEQYF

J gene: TRBJ2-6
clone size: few
D gene: TRBD1
V gene: TRBV7-3
CDR3 DNA: TGTGCCAGCAGCTTAGGACAGGGTTCCGCTGGGGCCAACGTCCTGACTTTC
CDR3 protein: CASSLGQGSAGANVLTF

J gene: TRBJ1-1
clone size: -
D gene: -
V gene: TRBV25-1
CDR3 DNA: TGTGCCAGCAGTATACCCGGAGTTTATGAATCTAGGAACACTGAAGCTTTCTTT
CDR3 protein: CASSIPGVYESRNTEAFF

J gene: TRBJ2-5
clone size: -
D gene: -
V gene: TRBV29-1
CDR3 DNA: TGCAGCGTTAAGCACGAGGAGACCCAGTACTTC
CDR3 protein: CSVKHEETQYF

J gene: TRBJ2-2
clone size: -
D gene: -
V gene: TRBV7-8
CDR3 DNA: TGTGCCAGCAGCTACCAGCGGATTTCGAACACCGGGGAGCTGTTTTTT
CDR3 protein: CASSYQRISNTGELFF

J gene: TRBJ2-1
clone size: -
D gene: TRBD2
V gene: TRBV7-3
CDR3 DNA: TGTGCCAGCAGCCCTGGACTAGCGGACAATGAGCAGTTCTTC
CDR3 protein: CASSPGLADNEQFF

J gene: TRBJ2-7
clone size: -
D gene: -
V gene: TRBV7-2
CDR3 DNA: TGTGCCAGCAGCTTAGTCCCGGGTATAGGCCCCAACGAGCAGTACTTC
CDR3 protein: CASSLVPGIGPNEQYF

J gene: TRBJ2-7
clone size: -
D gene: -
V gene: TRBV7-2
CDR3 DNA: TGTGCCAGCAGCGCAGACTGGTCCCCTCTCCCGTACGAGCAGTACTTC
CDR3 protein: CASSADWSPLPYEQYF

J gene: TRBJ2-1
clone size: -
D gene: TRBD2
V gene: TRBV11-3
CDR3 DNA: TGTGCCAGCAGCTCCGTAGCGGGAAGTAATGAGCAGTTCTTC
CDR3 protein: CASSSVAGSNEQFF

J gene: TRBJ2-7
clone size: -
D gene: TRBD1
V gene: TRBV11-2
CDR3 DNA: TGTGCCAGCAGCTTAAGGCAGGGGGTCTCCTACGAGCAGTACTTC
CDR3 protein: CASSLRQGVSYEQYF

J gene: TRBJ2-3
clone size: -
D gene: -
V gene: TRBV5-1
CDR3 DNA: TGCGCCAGCGGGAGAGGACCCACAGATACGCAGTATTTT
CDR3 protein: CASGRGPTDTQYF

J gene: TRBJ2-7
clone size: once
D gene: TRBD1
V gene: TRBV3-1/TRBV3-2
CDR3 DNA: TGTGCCAGCAGCCAAGATTCGTACGGACAGGTCTACGAGCAGTACTTC
CDR3 protein: CASSQDSYGQVYEQYF

J gene: TRBJ2-1
clone size: -
D gene: TRBD1
V gene: TRBV29-1
CDR3 DNA: TGCAGCGTTGAAGCATGGCCAGGGGGCCGCAATGAGCAGTTCTTC
CDR3 protein: CSVEAWPGGRNEQFF

J gene: TRBJ2-2
clone size: -
D gene: -
V gene: TRBV25-1
CDR3 DNA: TGTGCCAGCAGTGAAACGGGAATAAAGAACACCGGGGAGCTGTTTTTT
CDR3 protein: CASSETGIKNTGELFF

J gene: TRBJ1-5
clone size: -
D gene: -
V gene: TRBV30
CDR3 DNA: TGTGCCTGGAGTTTTAGGGGTCATCAGCCCCAGCATTTT
CDR3 protein: CAWSFRGHQPQHF

J gene: TRBJ1-6
clone size: -
D gene: -
V gene: TRBV5-6
CDR3 DNA: TGTGCCAGCAGCTTGAGTAGGGAGTCCTATAATTCACCCCTCCACTTT
CDR3 protein: CASSLSRESYNSPLHF

J gene: TRBJ1-2
clone size: -
D gene: -
V gene: TRBV2
CDR3 DNA: TGTGCCAGCAGTGACAGGGGCTATGGCTACACCTTC
CDR3 protein: CASSDRGYGYTF

J gene: TRBJ2-2
clone size: -
D gene: -
V gene: TRBV18
CDR3 DNA: TGTGCCAGCTCCGGCGGGCAGTCGAACACCGGGGAGCTGTTTTTT
CDR3 protein: CASSGGQSNTGELFF

J gene: TRBJ1-1
clone size: -
D gene: TRBD1
V gene: TRBV29-1
CDR3 DNA: TGCAGCGTTGAAGGACAGGGAAGCACTGAAGCTTTCTTT
CDR3 protein: CSVEGQGSTEAFF

J gene: TRBJ2-2
clone size: -
D gene: TRBD1
V gene: TRBV11-3
CDR3 DNA: TGTGCCAGCAGCACCGGGACAGAAGCCGGGGAGCTGTTTTTT
CDR3 protein: CASSTGTEAGELFF

J gene: TRBJ2-5
clone size: -
D gene: -
V gene: TRBV3-1/TRBV3-2
CDR3 DNA: TGTGCCAGCAGCCCTAGGCCCACCTCACGAGAAGAGACCCAGTACTTC
CDR3 protein: CASSPRPTSREETQYF

J gene: TRBJ1-2
clone size: -
D gene: TRBD1
V gene: TRBV18
CDR3 DNA: TGTGCCAGCTCCAACTTTCAGGGGGAACCATCTGGCTACACCTTC
CDR3 protein: CASSNFQGEPSGYTF

J gene: TRBJ1-1
clone size: -
D gene: -
V gene: TRBV5-1
CDR3 DNA: TGCGCCAGCAGCTTCCTGACTGCAGCGGCTGAAGCTTTCTTT
CDR3 protein: CASSFLTAAAEAFF

J gene: TRBJ2-7
clone size: -
D gene: TRBD1
V gene: TRBV7-2
CDR3 DNA: TGTGCCAGCAGCTTAGGGGACAGAACCTACGAGCAGTACTTC
CDR3 protein: CASSLGDRTYEQYF

J gene: TRBJ1-1
clone size: once
D gene: TRBD1
V gene: TRBV24-1
CDR3 DNA: TGTGCCACCAGTGACGGACAGGGAATCACTGAAGCTTTCTTT
CDR3 protein: CATSDGQGITEAFF

J gene: TRBJ1-2
clone size: -
D gene: TRBD1
V gene: TRBV5-8
CDR3 DNA: TGTGCCAGCAGCCCGGACAGGGTTGATTATGGCTACACCTTC
CDR3 protein: CASSPDRVDYGYTF

J gene: TRBJ2-2
clone size: -
D gene: -
V gene: TRBV7-3
CDR3 DNA: TGTGCCAGCGGACAAATGAACACCGGGGAGCTGTTTTTT
CDR3 protein: CASGQMNTGELFF

J gene: TRBJ2-7
clone size: -
D gene: TRBD2
V gene: TRBV27
CDR3 DNA: TGTGCCACCAAAGCGGGAGGACTCTCCTACGAGCAGTACTTC
CDR3 protein: CATKAGGLSYEQYF

J gene: TRBJ1-5
clone size: few
D gene: -
V gene: TRBV5-1
CDR3 DNA: TGCGCCAGCTCCGGGGAGCCGGAGCAGCCCCAGCATTTT
CDR3 protein: CASSGEPEQPQHF

J gene: TRBJ1-1
clone size: -
D gene: -
V gene: TRBV25-1
CDR3 DNA: TGTGCCAGCAGTGATGGGCGGAACACTGAAGCTTTCTTT
CDR3 protein: CASSDGRNTEAFF

J gene: TRBJ1-2
clone size: -
D gene: TRBD1
V gene: TRBV30
CDR3 DNA: TGTGCCTGGAACACAGGGGGCGCTGTCGATGGCTACACCTTC
CDR3 protein: CAWNTGGAVDGYTF

J gene: TRBJ1-1
clone size: -
D gene: TRBD1
V gene: TRBV4-1
CDR3 DNA: TGCGCCAGCAGCACAGGACAGGGTTTGACTGAAGCTTTCTTT
CDR3 protein: CASSTGQGLTEAFF

J gene: TRBJ1-2
clone size: -
D gene: TRBD1
V gene: TRBV6-2/TRBV6-3
CDR3 DNA: TGTGCCAGCAGCCACCCCCGGGACAGGGAGTTTTTCTTGCAGGGCTACACCTTC
CDR3 protein: CASSHPRDREFFLQGYTF

J gene: TRBJ2-1
clone size: -
D gene: TRBD2
V gene: TRBV7-3
CDR3 DNA: TGTGCCAGCAGCCTACTAGCGGGAGACTATAACAATGAGCAGTTCTTC
CDR3 protein: CASSLLAGDYNNEQFF

J gene: TRBJ1-1
clone size: -
D gene: -
V gene: TRBV6-5
CDR3 DNA: TGTGCCAGCACCCCAGAGCCCGGGGGTGAAGCTTTCTTT
CDR3 protein: CASTPEPGGEAFF